Following are 32 T cell receptor beta chains from one sample sequenced in a study of long-term antiretroviral therapy in people with HIV. Runs used v3.0 of the immunoSEQ assay and were done at survey level. Method: immunoSEQ multiplex PCR; TCRdb's copy keeps in-frame clones and lacks some. The sample holds 40,000 or so clones; 86% are singletons and the top ten take about 4.2%. Here the sequenced sample was unsorted PBMCs, taken just before starting antiretroviral therapy. The receptors derive from a woman in her late teens or twenties with HIV.

The chain uses TRBV6-6 and TRBJ2-7; 10 bases are a match to TRBD1. The germline gives CDR1 MNHNY, CDR2 SVGAGI (reference sequence). The V gene end was trimmed by 5 bases and the J gene end by 4 bases; junction bases not matched to a gene: 5. CDR3 length equals 14 residues. The CDR3 reads CASSGRGQGYEQYF. The CDR3 DNA is TGTGCCAGCAGTGGAAGGGGACAGGGGTACGAGCAGTACTTC.

The V and J genes are TRBV29-1 and TRBJ2-5, with 7 nucleotides matching TRBD2. The DNA end lines up better with TRBJ2-7; the J call may be wrong. Per germline, CDR1 SQVTM and CDR2 ANQGSEA. This CDR3 region has 12 residues. CDR3: CSVGRGGSEQYF. The CDR3 nucleotides read TGCAGCGTTGGCCGCGGGGGAAGCGAGCAGTACTTC.

Notes on this clone: The same CDR3 also results from other DNA sequences found in this sample. The V call is TRBV6-5, the J call TRBJ2-7, with 9 bases identical to TRBD1. CDR1 and CDR2 (germline): MNHEY, SVGAGI. V lost 5 bases, J lost 3 bases, and 8 bases stayed unmatched. The CDR3 loop spans 15 amino acids. The CDR3 spells CASSLGTGLNYEQYF. Written as DNA, the CDR3 is TGTGCCAGCAGTCTCGGGACAGGGCTCAACTACGAGCAGTACTTC.

This sequence joins TRBV9 and TRBJ2-1, with TRBD2 matching over 7 bases. The CDR3 covers 16 residues. The germline V gene has CDR1 SGDLS and CDR2 YYNGEE. The ends lost 3 bases at V and 5 bases at J; junction bases unmatched: 11. The CDR3 DNA follows: TGTGCCAGCAGCGAAACGGGGCGGGGGACTGACAATGAGCAGTTCTTC. Encoded protein: CASSETGRGTDNEQFF. The complete variable domain, with remaining parts taken from reference TRBV9 and TRBJ2-1, reads DSGVTQTPKHLITATGQRVTLRCSPRSGDLSVYWYQQSLDQGLQFLIQYYNGEERAKGNILERFSAQQFPDLHSELNLSSLELGDSALYFCASSETGRGTDNEQFFGPGTRLTVL.

This chain joins TRBV9 and TRBJ1-1; TRBD1 agrees at 8 bases. Germline assignment: CDR1 SGDLS and CDR2 YYNGEE. Trimming cost V 0 bases and J 1 base; bases outside gene matches: 2. The CDR3 loop spans 15 amino acids. CDR3 nucleotide sequence: TGTGCCAGCAGCGTAGGCGGGACAGGGAACACTGAAGCTTTCTTT. Translation gives CASSVGGTGNTEAFF.

The rearrangement uses TRBV11-2 and TRBJ2-6; possibly TRBD1 for D (5 bases). This CDR3 has 15 amino acids. Germline CDR1 reads SGHAT; CDR2 reads FQNNGV. The germline V and J ends were trimmed by 5 bases and 0 bases, with 8 bases remaining between them. CDR3 in amino acids: CASSTGFSGANVLTF. Here the CDR3 DNA reads TGTGCCAGCAGCACAGGATTCTCTGGGGCCAACGTCCTGACTTTC.

The chain has TRBV6-5 and TRBJ2-5; 8 positions match TRBD2. The germline V gene encodes CDR1 MNHEY and CDR2 SVGAGI. This CDR3 has 15 amino acids. J lost 3 bases, V lost 2 bases, and 5 bases had no gene match. The CDR3 coding sequence is TGTGCCAGCAGTTACGGGGGGGGACTAGAAGAGACCCAGTACTTC. Amino acid sequence: CASSYGGGLEETQYF.

This chain joins TRBV18 and TRBJ2-5, with TRBD2 matching 8 bases. The CDR3 is 16 residues long. Looked up from germline, CDR1 is KGHSH and CDR2 is LQKENI. The J segment lost 3 bases and the V segment lost 3 bases, leaving 9 bases of the junction unmatched. CDR3 sequence: CASSPLVPGGKETQYF. The CDR3 DNA reads as TGTGCCAGCTCACCGTTAGTCCCGGGGGGGAAAGAGACCCAGTACTTC. The variable domain in full, with the rest retrieved from reference TRBV18 and TRBJ2-5, is NAGVMQNPRHLVRRRGQEARLRCSPMKGHSHVYWYRQLPEEGLKFMVYLQKENIIDESGMPKERFSAEFPKEGPSILRIQQVVRGDSAAYFCASSPLVPGGKETQYFGPGTRLLVL.

The J gene is TRBJ2-7, the V gene TRBV27; 15 bases align to TRBD2. The V segment lost 1 base and the J segment 6 bases; nucleotides outside the gene matches: 1. The CDR3 runs to 15 residues. Germline values: CDR1 MNHEY, CDR2 SMNVEV (reference sequence). The CDR3 region is CASSLWTSGRGEQYF. For the CDR3, the DNA is TGTGCCAGCAGTTTATGGACTAGCGGGAGGGGCGAGCAGTACTTC.

The gene calls are TRBV23-1 and TRBJ2-7; D is uncertain. TRBV23-1 falls under the ORF class, with uncertain function. This CDR3 is built from 15 residues. V was trimmed by 4 bases and J by 3 bases, leaving 16 bases between them. CDR3 in amino acids: CASSRAGDWDYEQYF. DNA for the CDR3: TGCGCCAGCAGTCGAGCCGGAGATTGGGACTACGAGCAGTACTTC.

The chain combines TRBV15 with TRBJ2-3, with D possibly TRBD2 on 5 matching bases. Trimming shortened V by 2 bases and J by 2 bases, and 14 bases separated the two germline ends. Germline V gene data show CDR1 as LNHNV and CDR2 as YYDKDF (reference sequence). The CDR3 covers 16 residues. The CDR3 region is CATSRRTRGNTDTQYF. The CDR3 DNA reads as TGTGCCACCAGCAGACGGACCCGGGGTAACACAGATACGCAGTATTTT.

This clone showed up just once. The chain links TRBV5-1 to TRBJ2-5, with 7 bases aligning to TRBD1. The CDR3 sequence is 16 residues long. Germline V gene data show CDR1 as SGHRS and CDR2 as YFSETQ. The ends lost 2 bases at V and 4 bases at J; junction bases unmatched: 11. DNA of the CDR3: TGCGCCAGCAGCTTAGGCCTGACAGGGACGGGAGAGACCCAGTACTTC. Amino acid sequence: CASSLGLTGTGETQYF.

This chain joins TRBV6-1 and TRBJ1-2; maybe TRBD1 (6 bases). CDR3 size: 17 residues. Germline V gives CDR1 MNHNS, CDR2 SASEGT. V was trimmed by 0 bases and J by 3 bases, leaving 17 bases between them. CDR3 nucleotide sequence: TGTGCCAGCAGTGAAGCAAGGACAGCCTCCTTCGACTATGGCTACACCTTC. Protein product: CASSEARTASFDYGYTF.

This rearrangement joins TRBV28 to TRBJ1-5; 8 bases are shared with TRBD1. The ends lost 7 bases at V and 0 bases at J; junction bases unmatched: 5. Germline V gene data show CDR1 as MDHEN and CDR2 as SYDVKM. The CDR3 totals 15 residues. CDR3 bases: TGTGCCAGCAACAGGGGGGGATATAGCAATCAGCCCCAGCATTTT. Protein sequence: CASNRGGYSNQPQHF.

This clone was observed a few times. V usage is TRBV27 and J usage is TRBJ2-7, with D hard to call. Germline values: CDR1 MNHEY, CDR2 SMNVEV (reference sequence). V lost 3 bases and J lost 1, with 10 bases in between. The CDR3 runs to 14 residues. The CDR3, as DNA: TGTGCCAGCAGTTTGAGACCCGATTCCTACGAGCAGTACTTC. Translating gives CASSLRPDSYEQYF.

This chain connects TRBV5-1 to TRBJ2-7; 8 bases line up with TRBD2. The germline V gene has CDR1 SGHRS and CDR2 YFSETQ. This CDR3 has 16 amino acids. The trim removed 0 bases at V and 4 bases at J, leaving 9 bases unmatched. CDR3 amino acids: CASSLAGGTPSYEQYF. The CDR3 bases are TGCGCCAGCAGCTTGGCGGGGGGGACCCCCTCGTACGAGCAGTACTTC. The entire variable domain, with the rest obtained from reference TRBV5-1 and TRBJ2-7, is as follows: KAGVTQTPRYLIKTRGQQVTLSCSPISGHRSVSWYQQTPGQGLQFLFEYFSETQRNKGNFPGRFSGRQFSNSRSEMNVSTLELGDSALYLCASSLAGGTPSYEQYFGPGTRLTVT.

This chain uses TRBV4-1 with TRBJ1-1, with a possible D match to TRBD1 (5 bases). The CDR3 runs to 14 residues. Germline V gene sequence: CDR1 MGHRA, CDR2 YSYEKL. V lost 1 base, J lost 6 bases, and 12 bases lay in between. This chain's CDR3 is CASSQVRQSPEAFF. CDR3 sequence (DNA): TGCGCCAGCAGCCAAGTACGACAGAGCCCTGAAGCTTTCTTT.

The chain links TRBV9 to TRBJ2-7; 10 bases map to TRBD1. This CDR3 is 18 amino acids long. CDR1 and CDR2 from the germline V gene are SGDLS and YYNGEE. V lost 0 bases and J lost 5; bases outside the gene matches: 14. The CDR3 DNA reads as TGTGCCAGCAGCGTAGCGGCCTGGGGGGGACAGGGGTTCCACGAGCAGTACTTC. Encoded protein: CASSVAAWGGQGFHEQYF.

The CDR3 DNA reads as TGTGCCAGCACGGGAGTGAACCAAGAGACCCAGTACTTC. As protein: CASTGVNQETQYF. This chain connects TRBV9 to TRBJ2-5; D is perhaps TRBD2 (6 bases). Trimming stripped 6 bases from V and 0 bases from J, with 9 bases between. This CDR3 region has 13 residues. Germline CDR1 reads SGDLS; CDR2 reads YYNGEE.

This clone was detected only a few times. The chain recombines TRBV6-5 with TRBJ1-3, with D tentatively TRBD1 (5 bases). The ends were cut back, 7 bases at V and 2 bases at J, with 12 bases in the middle. This CDR3 has 14 residues. Per germline, CDR1 MNHEY and CDR2 SVGAGI. The CDR3 bases are TGTGCCAGCAAACGGGGACTACCTGGAAACACCATATATTTT. This translates into CASKRGLPGNTIYF.

By share, this clone counts as medium-sized (0.01 to 0.1%). V and J are TRBV7-9 and TRBJ2-7; D is perhaps TRBD1 or TRBD2 (8 bases each). The V and J ends lost 3 bases and 12 bases respectively, with 18 bases between them. The length of the CDR3 is 13 residues. CDR1 is SEHNR and CDR2 is FQNEAQ in the germline V gene (reference sequence). CDR3 nucleotide sequence: TGTGCCAGCAGCTTGGACAGGGCGGGAGGAAGGTACTTC. Its protein is CASSLDRAGGRYF. Together with reference TRBV7-9 and TRBJ2-7, the CDR3 gives the full variable domain: DTGVSQNPRHKITKRGQNVTFRCDPISEHNRLYWYRQTLGQGPEFLTYFQNEAQLEKSRLLSDRFSAERPKGSFSTLEIQRTEQGDSAMYLCASSLDRAGGRYFGPGTRLTVT.

The chain joins TRBV9 to TRBJ2-3; 12 positions match TRBD2. This CDR3 is 19 amino acids long. V gave up 6 bases and J gave up 2 bases; unmatched junction bases: 16. The germline V gene has CDR1 SGDLS and CDR2 YYNGEE. The CDR3 DNA follows: TGTGCCAGCACCCCAGGGGCGCTAGCGGGAGGGGCAAACACAGATACGCAGTATTTT. Translation: CASTPGALAGGANTDTQYF.

This chain's CDR3 is CASSETLFYEQYF. CDR3 in DNA: TGTGCCAGCAGTGAGACGCTATTCTACGAGCAGTACTTC. The V call is TRBV2, the J call TRBJ2-7, with D unresolved. CDR1 is SNHLY and CDR2 is FYNNEI in the germline V gene. The length of the CDR3 is 13 residues. Deletions cut 3 bases from V and 3 bases from J, with 9 bases between.

The chain carries TRBV29-1 and TRBJ2-7, with D tentatively TRBD1 or TRBD2 (7 bases each). V shed 4 bases and J shed 0 bases, with 10 bases lying between them. The germline V gene has CDR1 SQVTM and CDR2 ANQGSEA. The CDR3 has 13 amino acids. The CDR3 reads CSVGEGASYEQYF. CDR3 bases: TGCAGCGTTGGGGAGGGGGCCTCCTACGAGCAGTACTTC.

V is TRBV27 and J is TRBJ2-7, with no clear D. There are 15 residues in the CDR3. The germline CDR1 and CDR2 sequences are MNHEY and SMNVEV (reference sequence). The V end lost 6 bases, the J end lost 2 bases, and 17 bases lay between the germline ends. CDR3 region: CASRPRRASAYEQYF. Written as DNA, the CDR3 is TGTGCCAGCAGACCACGCCGGGCGTCCGCCTACGAGCAGTACTTC.

The chain links TRBV5-1 to TRBJ2-1, with 11 bases fitting TRBD2. Trimming cost V 3 bases and J 5 bases; bases outside gene matches: 19. Germline CDR1 is SGHRS and CDR2 is YFSETQ. The CDR3 totals 20 residues. CDR3 bases: TGCGCCAGCAGCTCCCCCGGGCTAGCGGGAGGCGCGTTTATCGACAATGAGCAGTTCTTC. Translated: CASSSPGLAGGAFIDNEQFF.

This clone occurred once. The rearrangement links TRBV5-4 to TRBJ1-4; TRBD1 matches 12 bases. The CDR3 runs 14 residues. Germline values: CDR1 SGHNT, CDR2 YYREEE (reference sequence). V lost 4 bases and J lost 14; bases outside the gene matches: 9. CDR3 sequence reads: CASSPGTGGSPLFF. CDR3 DNA sequence: TGTGCCAGCAGCCCCGGGACAGGGGGCAGTCCTCTGTTTTTT.

The V call is TRBV4-3, the J call TRBJ1-4, with D possibly being TRBD1 (5 bases). Germline V gene data show CDR1 as LGHNA and CDR2 as YSLEER. V lost 1 base to trimming and J lost 10 bases, with 16 bases between them. The CDR3 runs to 15 residues. CDR3 coding DNA: TGCGCCAGCAGCCAAGTAGGAGGGAACGGGGGAAAACTGTTTTTT. Its protein product is CASSQVGGNGGKLFF.

The chain joins TRBV29-1 to TRBJ2-5, with TRBD1 matching 7 bases. Germline CDR1 reads SQVTM; CDR2 reads ANQGSEA. Trimming at V came to 6 bases and at J to 3 bases, leaving 10 bases not matched to a gene. The CDR3 has 14 amino acids. CDR3 nucleotide sequence: TGCAGCGTGGCCGGACAGGTGAAAAAAGAGACCCAGTACTTC. This translates into CSVAGQVKKETQYF.

This chain joins TRBV25-1 and TRBJ1-5, with unresolved D. The V end was cut by 7 bases, the J end by 1 base, with 11 bases between. The germline gives CDR1 MGHDK, CDR2 SYGVNS. This CDR3 is built from 14 residues. In DNA, the CDR3 is TGTGCCAGCACTGCCGGGTCCAGCAATCAGCCCCAGCATTTT. As protein: CASTAGSSNQPQHF.

This chain links TRBV28 with TRBJ2-2, with no clear D. Germline V gives CDR1 MDHEN, CDR2 SYDVKM. Between the trimmed V and J ends, which lost 10 bases and 2 bases, there was a span of 14 bases. The CDR3 is 14 amino acids. The CDR3 sequence: CATQRLLNTGELFF. As DNA, the CDR3 is TGTGCCACCCAGAGGCTGCTAAACACCGGGGAGCTGTTTTTT.

This sequence joins TRBV6-6 and TRBJ2-7; D perhaps matches TRBD1 (5 bases). The CDR3 runs to 12 residues. Germline lookup yields CDR1 MNHNY and CDR2 SVGAGI (reference sequence). V was clipped by 5 bases and J by 5 bases, with 10 bases between them. Here the CDR3 DNA reads TGTGCCAGCAGTCCAGGGCCGCACGAGCAGTACTTC. Its translation is CASSPGPHEQYF.